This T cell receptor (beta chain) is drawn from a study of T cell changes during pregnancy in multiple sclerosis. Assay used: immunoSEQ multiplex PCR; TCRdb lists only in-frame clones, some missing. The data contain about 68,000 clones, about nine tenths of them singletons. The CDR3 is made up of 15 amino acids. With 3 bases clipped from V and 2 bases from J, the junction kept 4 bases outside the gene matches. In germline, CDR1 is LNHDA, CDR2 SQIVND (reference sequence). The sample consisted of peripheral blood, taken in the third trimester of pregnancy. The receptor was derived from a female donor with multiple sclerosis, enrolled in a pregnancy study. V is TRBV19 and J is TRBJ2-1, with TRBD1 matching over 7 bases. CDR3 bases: TGTGCCAGTAGTATTGACAGGGATCCCTACAATGAGCAGTTCTTC. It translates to CASSIDRDPYNEQFF.